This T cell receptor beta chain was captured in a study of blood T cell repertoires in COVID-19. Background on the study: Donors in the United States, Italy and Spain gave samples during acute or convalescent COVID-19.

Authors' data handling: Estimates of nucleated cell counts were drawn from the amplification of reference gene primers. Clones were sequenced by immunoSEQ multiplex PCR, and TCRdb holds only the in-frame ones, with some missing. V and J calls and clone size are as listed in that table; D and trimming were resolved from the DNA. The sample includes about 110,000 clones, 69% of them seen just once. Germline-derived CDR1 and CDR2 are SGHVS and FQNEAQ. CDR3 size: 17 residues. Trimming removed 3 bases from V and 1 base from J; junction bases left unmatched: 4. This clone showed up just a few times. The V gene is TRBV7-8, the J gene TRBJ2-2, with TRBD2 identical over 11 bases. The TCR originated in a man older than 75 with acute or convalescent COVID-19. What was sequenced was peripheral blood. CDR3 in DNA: TGTGCCAGCAGCTTTAGGGGGACTAGCGGGAACACCGGGGAGCTGTTTTTT. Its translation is CASSFRGTSGNTGELFF.